These 30 T cell receptor beta chains came from one sample sequenced in a study of blood T cell repertoires in COVID-19. Using immunoSEQ multiplex PCR, the repertoire was profiled, and TCRdb retains in-frame clones only, with some absent. There are 65,000 to 90,000 clones in the sample; about 88% occur only once, and roughly 9.6% lies in the top ten. The sample was peripheral blood. The receptor set was obtained from a man older than 75 with acute or convalescent COVID-19.

This clone has just a few counts. The chain combines TRBV6-5 with TRBJ1-2; 8 bases match TRBD1. Unmatched junction bases numbered 6, after V lost 0 bases and J lost 3 bases. Germline V gene lookup returns CDR1 MNHEY and CDR2 SVGAGI. The CDR3 loop spans 16 amino acids. The CDR3 sequence is CASSYSWAGGDYGYTF. CDR3 DNA sequence: TGTGCCAGCAGTTACTCTTGGGCAGGGGGCGACTATGGCTACACCTTC.

This chain connects TRBV3-1 (or the pseudogene TRBV3-2) to TRBJ1-2; D is uncertain. Trimming cost V 1 base and J 2 bases, with 11 bases left between them. The CDR3 extends over 15 amino acids. Germline CDR1 LGHDT, CDR2 YNNKEL (reference sequence). CDR3 residues: CASSQGAAGNYGYTF. The CDR3 nucleotides are TGTGCCAGCAGCCAAGGTGCTGCGGGGAACTATGGCTACACCTTC.

The V gene is TRBV6-5, the J gene TRBJ1-6; a weak D match, TRBD1 (5 bases). V lost 6 bases to trimming and J lost 10 bases, with 13 bases between them. CDR3 length: 13 residues. Germline V gene lookup returns CDR1 MNHEY and CDR2 SVGAGI. In nucleotides, the CDR3 is TGTGCCAGCAGGGACACAAACCACTCACCCCTCCACTTT. Translating gives CASRDTNHSPLHF.

The gene calls are TRBV5-1 and TRBJ2-3, with a tentative D call TRBD1 (6 bases). V lost 4 bases and J 6 bases, leaving 18 bases between the germline ends. The CDR3 consists of 15 residues. CDR1 and CDR2 (germline): SGHRS, YFSETQ. This CDR3 reads CASSRTPAGVDTQYF. The CDR3 coding sequence is TGCGCCAGCAGCAGGACTCCGGCAGGGGTTGATACGCAGTATTTT. The whole variable domain, filled in from reference TRBV5-1 and TRBJ2-3, reads KAGVTQTPRYLIKTRGQQVTLSCSPISGHRSVSWYQQTPGQGLQFLFEYFSETQRNKGNFPGRFSGRQFSNSRSEMNVSTLELGDSALYLCASSRTPAGVDTQYFGPGTRLTVL.

This chain uses TRBV2 with TRBJ1-1; D unclear. The germline gives CDR1 SNHLY, CDR2 FYNNEI. CDR3 length: 13 amino acids. With 4 bases removed from V and 4 bases from J, the gap between germline ends came to 10 bases. The CDR3 region has the DNA TGTGCCAGCAGTGTCCGGGTGGGCACTGAAGCTTTCTTT. This codes for CASSVRVGTEAFF.

This rearrangement joins TRBV27 to TRBJ2-3, with 9 bases matching TRBD2. Germline V gene sequence: CDR1 MNHEY, CDR2 SMNVEV (reference sequence). With 2 bases clipped from V and 4 bases from J, the junction kept 7 bases outside the gene matches. The CDR3 covers 16 residues. The CDR3 here is CASSLTSTSGSDTQYF. As DNA, the CDR3 is TGTGCCAGCAGTTTAACGTCGACTAGCGGTTCAGATACGCAGTATTTT.

The rearrangement uses TRBV5-4 and TRBJ1-1; tentatively, D is TRBD1 (5 bases). V was cut by 2 bases and J by 0 bases, with 8 bases left in between. This CDR3 has 14 residues. Per germline, CDR1 SGHNT and CDR2 YYREEE (reference sequence). CDR3 bases: TGTGCCAGCAGCTTCAGGGAGGTGAACACTGAAGCTTTCTTT. Its protein is CASSFREVNTEAFF. Filled out from reference TRBV5-4 and TRBJ1-1, the complete variable domain reads ETGVTQSPTHLIKTRGQQVTLRCSSQSGHNTVSWYQQALGQGPQFIFQYYREEENGRGNFPPRFSGLQFPNYSSELNVNALELDDSALYLCASSFREVNTEAFFGQGTRLTVV.

The chain couples TRBV3-1 (or the pseudogene TRBV3-2) to TRBJ2-2; maybe TRBD2 (6 bases). The CDR3 contains 15 residues. Deletions cut 1 base from V and 5 bases from J, with 11 bases between. Germline V gene data show CDR1 as LGHDT and CDR2 as YNNKEL (reference sequence). CDR3 protein: CASSQGRGRTGELFF. The CDR3 region has the DNA TGTGCCAGCAGCCAAGGGCGGGGAAGGACCGGGGAGCTGTTTTTT.

This sequence joins TRBV19 and TRBJ2-2, with 9 bases aligning to TRBD1. The J segment lost 4 bases and the V segment lost 6 bases, leaving 18 bases of the junction unmatched. In germline, CDR1 is LNHDA, CDR2 SQIVND (reference sequence). This CDR3 is built from 19 residues. The CDR3 nucleotides are TGTGCCAGTAGCCTCAGCCGGGACAGGGCATCGGTAGGCACCGGGGAGCTGTTTTTT. As protein: CASSLSRDRASVGTGELFF.

This rearrangement joins TRBV28 to TRBJ2-2; 9 positions agree with TRBD1. Trimming at V came to 5 bases and at J to 5 bases, leaving 15 bases not matched to a gene. The CDR3 extends over 18 amino acids. Germline loops: CDR1 MDHEN, CDR2 SYDVKM. CDR3 in DNA: TGTGCCAGCAGTACCTGGGGGGAAGGACAGGGGAGTACCGGGGAGCTGTTTTTT. Translation gives CASSTWGEGQGSTGELFF.

V gene TRBV27 combines with J gene TRBJ2-7; D is unclear. Looked up from germline, CDR1 is MNHEY and CDR2 is SMNVEV (reference sequence). Deletions cut 4 bases from V and 1 base from J, with 8 bases between. There are 13 residues in the CDR3. CDR3 sequence: CASSSTASYEQYF. CDR3 nucleotides: TGTGCCAGCAGTTCTACAGCATCCTACGAGCAGTACTTC.

This sequence joins TRBV6-1 and TRBJ2-1; perhaps TRBD2 as D (5 bases). This CDR3 is 13 amino acids long. The ends were cut back, 3 bases at V and 7 bases at J, with 10 bases in the middle. The germline V gene has CDR1 MNHNS and CDR2 SASEGT. The CDR3 bases are TGTGCCAGCAGTGACCCTCGGGAAAATGAGCAGTTCTTC. Amino acid sequence: CASSDPRENEQFF.

The chain links TRBV5-1 to TRBJ1-1; D may be TRBD1 (5 bases). The length of the CDR3 is 11 residues. Germline V gene data show CDR1 as SGHRS and CDR2 as YFSETQ. The V gene lost 4 bases and the J gene lost 6 bases, with 7 bases spanning the gap. DNA of the CDR3: TGCGCCAGCAGCCTAGGGGCTGAAGCTTTCTTT. Amino acids: CASSLGAEAFF.

The chain has TRBV30 and TRBJ2-7; the D gene is possibly TRBD2 (6 bases). Looked up from germline, CDR1 is GTSNPN and CDR2 is SVGIG (reference sequence). The CDR3 has 14 amino acids. V was cut by 1 base and J by 4 bases, with 14 bases left in between. CDR3 in DNA: TGTGCCTGGAGTGCGGGGAGGTCTGGATACGAGCAGTACTTC. Residues: CAWSAGRSGYEQYF.

This sequence joins TRBV6-1 and TRBJ1-3; D is ambiguous. Germline CDR1 and CDR2: MNHNS and SASEGT. This CDR3 is built from 13 residues. With 3 bases removed from V and 0 bases from J, the gap between germline ends came to 3 bases. The CDR3 here is CASSDGSGNTIYF. CDR3 nucleotides: TGTGCCAGCAGTGACGGCTCTGGAAACACCATATATTTT.

V is TRBV5-5 and J is TRBJ1-1; D might be TRBD1 (6 bases). The CDR3 contains 17 residues. Trimming removed 6 bases from V and 1 base from J, with 22 bases in between. Germline CDR1 SGHKS, CDR2 YYEKEE (reference sequence). CDR3 loop: CASTSTGPEAPNTEAFF. The CDR3 DNA reads TGTGCCAGCACCTCGACAGGACCCGAGGCCCCGAACACTGAAGCTTTCTTT.

J is TRBJ1-2 and V is TRBV2; D is undetermined. The CDR3 length is 15 residues. Germline CDR1 reads SNHLY; CDR2 reads FYNNEI. Trimming removed 6 bases from V and 4 bases from J, with 18 bases in between. CDR3 nucleotides: TGTGCCAGCAGCAACCCCCAGGCGCCTGGCTATGGCTACACCTTC. This encodes CASSNPQAPGYGYTF.

This clone appeared a few times. The V gene is TRBV2, the J gene TRBJ2-1; D remains unclear. Germline V gives CDR1 SNHLY, CDR2 FYNNEI. V lost 7 bases, J lost 6 bases, and 16 bases lay in between. The CDR3 extends over 14 amino acids. CDR3 in amino acids: CASTLNWSSNEQFF. As DNA, the CDR3 is TGTGCCAGCACCCTGAACTGGTCAAGCAATGAGCAGTTCTTC.

For this clone: Other nucleotide sequences from this sample produce the same CDR3. The genes are TRBV6-2 or TRBV6-3 and TRBJ1-6; possible D gene TRBD1, 5 bases. Per germline, CDR1 MNHEY and CDR2 SVGEGT. The CDR3 contains 16 residues. Trimming shortened V by 0 bases and J by 7 bases, and 13 bases separated the two germline ends. Here the CDR3 reads CASSYSRAGRNSPLHF. The CDR3 DNA follows: TGTGCCAGCAGTTACTCGAGAGCAGGGCGAAATTCACCCCTCCACTTT.

The V gene is TRBV7-2, the J gene TRBJ2-2; TRBD2 is a possible D gene (5 bases). The germline CDR1 and CDR2 sequences are SGHTA and FQGNSA. Trimming pared 5 bases from V and 6 bases from J, leaving 7 bases between. CDR3 length equals 12 residues. In DNA form, the CDR3 reads TGTGCCAGCAGCCCTAGCCCCGGGGAGCTGTTTTTT. This gives the protein CASSPSPGELFF.

The chain recombines TRBV5-1 with TRBJ1-3; 7 positions agree with TRBD1. Trimming removed 7 bases from V and 4 bases from J; junction bases left unmatched: 11. This CDR3 is 15 amino acids long. The V gene's germline CDR1 is SGHRS and CDR2 YFSETQ. CDR3 sequence: CASRQTGVSGNTIYF. For the CDR3, the DNA is TGCGCCAGCCGTCAAACAGGGGTCTCGGGAAACACCATATATTTT.

The chain uses TRBV7-8 and TRBJ1-1, with 10 bases identical to TRBD1. The germline V gene has CDR1 SGHVS and CDR2 FQNEAQ. The CDR3 consists of 15 residues. Trimming removed 7 bases from V and 5 bases from J; junction bases left unmatched: 10. The CDR3 loop reads CASMSLDRGSTEAFF. In DNA form, the CDR3 reads TGTGCCAGCATGTCGTTGGACAGGGGGAGTACTGAAGCTTTCTTT. The whole variable domain, remainder taken from reference TRBV7-8 and TRBJ1-1, is GAGVSQSPRYKVAKRGQDVALRCDPISGHVSLFWYQQALGQGPEFLTYFQNEAQLDKSGLPSDRFFAERPEGSVSTLKIQRTQQEDSAVYLCASMSLDRGSTEAFFGQGTRLTVV.

V is TRBV11-3 and J is TRBJ2-3, with D uncertain. The germline gives CDR1 SGHNT, CDR2 YENEEA. There are 13 residues in the CDR3. V dropped 0 bases and J dropped 3 bases, with 4 bases sitting between them. The CDR3 loop reads CASSLDGTDTQYF. In nucleotides, the CDR3 is TGTGCCAGCAGCTTAGACGGGACAGATACGCAGTATTTT. Drawing the rest from reference TRBV11-3 and TRBJ2-3, the complete variable domain is EAGVVQSPRYKIIEKKQPVAFWCNPISGHNTLYWYLQNLGQGPELLIRYENEEAVDDSQLPKDRFSAERLKGVDSTLKIQPAELGDSAVYLCASSLDGTDTQYFGPGTRLTVL.

The chain links TRBV28 to TRBJ2-5; a possible D gene is TRBD2 (6 bases). The CDR3 has 14 residues. CDR1 and CDR2 from the germline V gene are MDHEN and SYDVKM. V lost 6 bases to trimming and J lost 1 base, with 12 bases between them. The CDR3, as DNA: TGTGCCAGCAGACAAGGAGGGGCCCAAGAGACCCAGTACTTC. Its protein product is CASRQGGAQETQYF. The full variable domain, with the rest looked up from reference TRBV28 and TRBJ2-5, is DVKVTQSSRYLVKRTGEKVFLECVQDMDHENMFWYRQDPGLGLRLIYFSYDVKMKEKGDIPEGYSVSREKKERFSLILESASTNQTSMYLCASRQGGAQETQYFGPGTRLLVL.

This clone showed up just once. The chain joins TRBV11-2 to TRBJ2-3; D perhaps matches TRBD2 (6 bases). V was pared by 0 bases and J by 6 bases, with 16 bases between. This CDR3 is built from 16 residues. CDR1 is SGHAT, CDR2 FQNNGV, per germline. DNA for the CDR3: TGTGCCAGCAGCTTAGATCGCGCGGGGATAGGGGATACGCAGTATTTT. The encoded protein is CASSLDRAGIGDTQYF. Using reference TRBV11-2 and TRBJ2-3 for the parts outside the CDR3, the full variable domain is EAGVAQSPRYKIIEKRQSVAFWCNPISGHATLYWYQQILGQGPKLLIQFQNNGVVDDSQLPKDRFSAERLKGVDSTLKIQPAKLEDSAVYLCASSLDRAGIGDTQYFGPGTRLTVL.

CDR3 sequence reads: CSVDKAGIYGYTF. The CDR3 DNA is TGCAGCGTTGACAAGGCAGGAATCTATGGCTACACCTTC. The chain joins TRBV29-1 to TRBJ1-2; the D is unclear. The germline V and J ends were trimmed by 3 bases and 4 bases, with 12 bases remaining between them. The CDR3 runs to 13 residues. The germline gives CDR1 SQVTM, CDR2 ANQGSEA.

The genes are TRBV6-6 and TRBJ1-4; D perhaps matches TRBD1 (5 bases). The V end lost 6 bases, the J end lost 8 bases, and 13 bases lay between the germline ends. This CDR3 is built from 13 residues. In germline, CDR1 is MNHNY, CDR2 SVGAGI (reference sequence). CDR3 nucleotides: TGTGCCAGCAGCAGACCGGGGGGGGAAAAACTGTTTTTT. Amino acids: CASSRPGGEKLFF.

The chain has TRBV5-1 and TRBJ1-1; D ambiguous. Trimming left V 0 bases short and J 1 base short, with 4 bases between. This CDR3 has 13 residues. Germline V CDR1 and CDR2: SGHRS, YFSETQ. The CDR3 spells CASSLDRNTEAFF. In DNA, the CDR3 is TGCGCCAGCAGCTTGGACAGGAACACTGAAGCTTTCTTT. Supplemented by reference TRBV5-1 and TRBJ1-1, the full variable domain reads KAGVTQTPRYLIKTRGQQVTLSCSPISGHRSVSWYQQTPGQGLQFLFEYFSETQRNKGNFPGRFSGRQFSNSRSEMNVSTLELGDSALYLCASSLDRNTEAFFGQGTRLTVV.

The rearrangement links TRBV6-5 to TRBJ2-5; 13 nucleotides align to TRBD2. The germline gives CDR1 MNHEY, CDR2 SVGAGI. The J segment lost 4 bases and the V segment lost 11 bases, leaving 10 bases of the junction unmatched. This CDR3 comprises 15 residues. The CDR3 protein is CACTSGGAWVETQYF. For the CDR3, the DNA is TGTGCCTGTACTAGCGGGGGGGCATGGGTAGAGACCCAGTACTTC.

Regarding this clone: This specimen includes other DNA sequences encoding the same CDR3. This chain joins TRBV7-9 and TRBJ1-2, with 12 bases fitting TRBD1. CDR1 and CDR2 (germline): SEHNR, FQNEAQ (reference sequence). The V segment lost 1 base and the J segment 6 bases; nucleotides outside the gene matches: 3. This CDR3 spans 15 amino acids. CDR3 sequence reads: CASSLGGQGANGYTF. CDR3 in DNA: TGTGCCAGCAGCTTAGGGGGACAGGGGGCCAATGGCTACACCTTC. Combining the CDR3 with reference TRBV7-9 and TRBJ1-2 gives the whole variable domain DTGVSQNPRHKITKRGQNVTFRCDPISEHNRLYWYRQTLGQGPEFLTYFQNEAQLEKSRLLSDRFSAERPKGSFSTLEIQRTEQGDSAMYLCASSLGGQGANGYTFGSGTRLTVV.